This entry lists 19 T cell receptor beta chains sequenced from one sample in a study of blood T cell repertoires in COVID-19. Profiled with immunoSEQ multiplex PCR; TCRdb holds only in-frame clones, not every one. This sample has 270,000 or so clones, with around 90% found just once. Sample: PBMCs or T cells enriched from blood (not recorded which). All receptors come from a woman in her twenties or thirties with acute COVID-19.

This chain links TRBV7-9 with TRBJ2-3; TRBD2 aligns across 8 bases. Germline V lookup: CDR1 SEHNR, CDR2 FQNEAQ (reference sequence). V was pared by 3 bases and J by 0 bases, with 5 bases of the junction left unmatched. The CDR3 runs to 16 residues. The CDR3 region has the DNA TGTGCCAGCAGCTTCTTCTTAGCGGGAAGCACAGATACGCAGTATTTT. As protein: CASSFFLAGSTDTQYF.

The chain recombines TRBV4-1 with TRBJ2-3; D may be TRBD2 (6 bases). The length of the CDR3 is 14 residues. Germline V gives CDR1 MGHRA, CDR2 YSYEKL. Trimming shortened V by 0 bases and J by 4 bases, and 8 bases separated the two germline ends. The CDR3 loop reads CASSQDPGADTQYF. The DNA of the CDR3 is TGCGCCAGCAGCCAAGATCCGGGAGCAGATACGCAGTATTTT.

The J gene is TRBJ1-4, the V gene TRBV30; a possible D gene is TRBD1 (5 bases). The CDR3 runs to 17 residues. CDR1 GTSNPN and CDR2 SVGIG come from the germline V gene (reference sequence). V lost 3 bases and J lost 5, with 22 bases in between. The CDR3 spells CAWSPDTKLRGNEKLFF. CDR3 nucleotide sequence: TGTGCCTGGAGCCCGGACACAAAGCTGCGGGGGAATGAAAAACTGTTTTTT.

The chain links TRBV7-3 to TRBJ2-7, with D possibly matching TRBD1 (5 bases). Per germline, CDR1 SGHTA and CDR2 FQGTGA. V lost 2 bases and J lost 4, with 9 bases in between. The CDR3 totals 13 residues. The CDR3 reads CASSLFAGYEQYF. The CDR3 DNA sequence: TGTGCCAGCAGCTTATTCGCAGGGTACGAGCAGTACTTC.

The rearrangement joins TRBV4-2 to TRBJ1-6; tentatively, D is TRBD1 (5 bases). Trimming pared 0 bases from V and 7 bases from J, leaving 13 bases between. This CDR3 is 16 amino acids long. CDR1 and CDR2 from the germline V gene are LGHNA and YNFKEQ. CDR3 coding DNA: TGTGCCAGCAGCCAAGATGGGCAGGGCCTAAATTCACCCCTCCACTTT. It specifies CASSQDGQGLNSPLHF.

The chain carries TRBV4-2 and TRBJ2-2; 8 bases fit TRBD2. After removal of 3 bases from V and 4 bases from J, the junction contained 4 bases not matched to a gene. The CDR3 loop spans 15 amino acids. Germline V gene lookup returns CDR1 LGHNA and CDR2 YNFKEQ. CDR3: CASSQSSGSTGELFF. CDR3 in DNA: TGTGCCAGCAGCCAGTCCAGCGGGAGCACCGGGGAGCTGTTTTTT.

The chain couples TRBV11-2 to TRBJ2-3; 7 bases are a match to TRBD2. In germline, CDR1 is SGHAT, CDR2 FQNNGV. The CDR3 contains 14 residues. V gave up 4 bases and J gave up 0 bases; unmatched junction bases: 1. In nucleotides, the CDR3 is TGTGCCAGCAGCTGGACTAGTAGCACAGATACGCAGTATTTT. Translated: CASSWTSSTDTQYF.

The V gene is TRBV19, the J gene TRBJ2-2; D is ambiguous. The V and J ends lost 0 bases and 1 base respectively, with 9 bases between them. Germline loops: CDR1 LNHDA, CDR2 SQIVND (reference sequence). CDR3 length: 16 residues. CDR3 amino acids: CASSIDILMNTGELFF. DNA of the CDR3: TGTGCCAGTAGTATAGACATCCTAATGAACACCGGGGAGCTGTTTTTT. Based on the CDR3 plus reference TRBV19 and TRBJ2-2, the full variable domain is DGGITQSPKYLFRKEGQNVTLSCEQNLNHDAMYWYRQDPGQGLRLIYYSQIVNDFQKGDIAEGYSVSREKKESFPLTVTSAQKNPTAFYLCASSIDILMNTGELFFGEGSRLTVL.

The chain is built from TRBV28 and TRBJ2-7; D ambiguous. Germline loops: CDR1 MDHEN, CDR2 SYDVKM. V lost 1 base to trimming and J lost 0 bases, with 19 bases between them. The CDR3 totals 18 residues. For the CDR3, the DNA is TGTGCCAGCAGTTTATACTCCCTGGTTCGGTCTAGCTCCTACGAGCAGTACTTC. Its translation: CASSLYSLVRSSSYEQYF.

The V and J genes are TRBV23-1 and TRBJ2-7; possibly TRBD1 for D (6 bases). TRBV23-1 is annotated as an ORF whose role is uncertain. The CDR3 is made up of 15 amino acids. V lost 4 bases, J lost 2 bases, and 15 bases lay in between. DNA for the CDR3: TGCGCCAGCAGTCGACCGGGACATCAAGCCTACGAGCAGTACTTC. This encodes CASSRPGHQAYEQYF.

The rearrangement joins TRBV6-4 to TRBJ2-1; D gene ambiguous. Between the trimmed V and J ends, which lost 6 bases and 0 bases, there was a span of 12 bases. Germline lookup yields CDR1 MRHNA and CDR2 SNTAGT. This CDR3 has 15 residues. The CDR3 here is CASSERPSSYNEQFF. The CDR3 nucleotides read TGTGCCAGCAGCGAGAGGCCAAGCTCCTACAATGAGCAGTTCTTC.

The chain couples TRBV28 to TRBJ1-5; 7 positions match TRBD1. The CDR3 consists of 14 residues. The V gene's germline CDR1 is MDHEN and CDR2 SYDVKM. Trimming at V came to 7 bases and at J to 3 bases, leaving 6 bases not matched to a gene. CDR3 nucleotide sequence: TGTGCCAGCAAAGCCGGGACAGACAATCAGCCCCAGCATTTT. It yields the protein CASKAGTDNQPQHF.

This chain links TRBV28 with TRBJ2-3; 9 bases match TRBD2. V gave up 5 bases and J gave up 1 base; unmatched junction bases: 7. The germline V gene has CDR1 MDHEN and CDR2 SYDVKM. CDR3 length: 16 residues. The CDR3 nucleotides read TGTGCCAGCAGTCCCCCGGCTAGCGGGGGCACAGATACGCAGTATTTT. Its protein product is CASSPPASGGTDTQYF.

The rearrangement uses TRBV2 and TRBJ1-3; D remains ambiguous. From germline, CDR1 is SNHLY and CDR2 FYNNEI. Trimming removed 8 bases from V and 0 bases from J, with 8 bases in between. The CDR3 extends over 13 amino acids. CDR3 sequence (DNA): TGTGCCAGCGATGCCGGCTCTGGAAACACCATATATTTT. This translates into CASDAGSGNTIYF. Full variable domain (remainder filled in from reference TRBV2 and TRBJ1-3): EPEVTQTPSHQVTQMGQEVILRCVPISNHLYFYWYRQILGQKVEFLVSFYNNEISEKSEIFDDQFSVERPDGSNFTLKIRSTKLEDSAMYFCASDAGSGNTIYFGEGSWLTVV.

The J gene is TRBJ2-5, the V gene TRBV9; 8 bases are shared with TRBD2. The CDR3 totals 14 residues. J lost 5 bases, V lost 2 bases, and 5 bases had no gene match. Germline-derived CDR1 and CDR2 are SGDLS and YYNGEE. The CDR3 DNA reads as TGTGCCAGCAGCGTTTCTAGCGGGTTCGAGACCCAGTACTTC. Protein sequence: CASSVSSGFETQYF.

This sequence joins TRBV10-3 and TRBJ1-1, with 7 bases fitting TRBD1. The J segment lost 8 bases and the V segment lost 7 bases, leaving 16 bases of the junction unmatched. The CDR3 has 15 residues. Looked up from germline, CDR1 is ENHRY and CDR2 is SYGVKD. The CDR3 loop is CAITSSGQGESEAFF. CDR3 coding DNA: TGTGCCATCACCTCCTCGGGGCAGGGGGAGTCGGAAGCTTTCTTT.

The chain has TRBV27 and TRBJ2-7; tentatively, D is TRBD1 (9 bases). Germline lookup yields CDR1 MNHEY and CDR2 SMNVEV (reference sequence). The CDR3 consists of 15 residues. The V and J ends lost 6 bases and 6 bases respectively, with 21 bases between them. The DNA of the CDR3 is TGTGCCAGCAGCACGGGGGGGACAGGGATTAGCGAGCAGTACTTC. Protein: CASSTGGTGISEQYF.

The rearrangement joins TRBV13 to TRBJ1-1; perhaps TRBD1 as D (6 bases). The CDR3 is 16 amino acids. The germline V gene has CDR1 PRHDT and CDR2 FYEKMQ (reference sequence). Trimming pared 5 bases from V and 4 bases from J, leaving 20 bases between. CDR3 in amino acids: CASSPVPGPRGTEAFF. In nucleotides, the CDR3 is TGTGCCAGCAGCCCCGTACCGGGACCCAGGGGCACTGAAGCTTTCTTT.

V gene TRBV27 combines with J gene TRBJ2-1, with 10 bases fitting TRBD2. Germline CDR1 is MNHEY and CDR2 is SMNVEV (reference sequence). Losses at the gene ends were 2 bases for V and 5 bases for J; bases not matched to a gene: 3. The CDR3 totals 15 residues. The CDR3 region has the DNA TGTGCCAGCAGTTTAAGGCTAGCGGGAGACAATGAGCAGTTCTTC. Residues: CASSLRLAGDNEQFF.